These 12 T cell receptor beta chains were sequenced from one sample in a study of Ad26.COV2.S vaccination and SARS-CoV-2 variants. Data came from immunoSEQ multiplex PCR; TCRdb stores just in-frame clones and leaves some out. The sample holds fewer than 150,000 clones; roughly 89% are singletons and the top ten take 4% to 6%. Specimen: peripheral blood, collected after recovery from COVID-19. Receptors originate from a human donor who had recovered from COVID-19.

V and J are TRBV2 and TRBJ2-7, with D tentatively TRBD1 (6 bases). Trimming pared 4 bases from V and 4 bases from J, leaving 17 bases between. This CDR3 is built from 15 residues. The germline CDR1 and CDR2 sequences are SNHLY and FYNNEI. The CDR3, as DNA: TGTGCCAGCAGTGTTAGGGAAACAGGGCGTTACGAGCAGTACTTC. Protein product: CASSVRETGRYEQYF.

This clone appeared once. The chain carries TRBV3-1 (or the pseudogene TRBV3-2) and TRBJ2-7; 9 bases map to TRBD2. Germline V gene sequence: CDR1 LGHDT, CDR2 YNNKEL (reference sequence). The CDR3 contains 14 residues. The junction had 2 bases not matched to a gene; V was cut back by 2 bases and J by 3 bases. CDR3 nucleotides: TGTGCCAGCAGCCAACTAGCGGGGAACTACGAGCAGTACTTC. Its translation is CASSQLAGNYEQYF.

The chain recombines TRBV2 with TRBJ1-6; possibly TRBD1 for D (5 bases). The V gene lost 3 bases and the J gene lost 6 bases, with 12 bases spanning the gap. The CDR3 is 15 residues long. The germline CDR1 and CDR2 sequences are SNHLY and FYNNEI. CDR3 amino acids: CASSDSRVANSPLHF. In nucleotides, the CDR3 is TGTGCCAGCAGTGACAGCAGGGTGGCTAATTCACCCCTCCACTTT. Complete variable domain (other parts from reference TRBV2 and TRBJ1-6): EPEVTQTPSHQVTQMGQEVILRCVPISNHLYFYWYRQILGQKVEFLVSFYNNEISEKSEIFDDQFSVERPDGSNFTLKIRSTKLEDSAMYFCASSDSRVANSPLHFGNGTRLTVT.

The DNA of the CDR3 is TGTGCCAGCAGTTACCGCGACAACTATGGCTACACCTTC. Its translation is CASSYRDNYGYTF. The chain links TRBV6-2 or TRBV6-3 to TRBJ1-2; no clear D gene. The germline CDR1 and CDR2 sequences are MNHEY and SVGEGT. This CDR3 has 13 amino acids. Trimming stripped 2 bases from V and 2 bases from J, with 6 bases between.

The chain uses TRBV6-5 and TRBJ2-3; 7 bases agree with TRBD1. In germline, CDR1 is MNHEY, CDR2 SVGAGI. CDR3 length: 14 residues. V shed 4 bases and J 5 bases; nucleotides not matched to a gene: 6. The CDR3 DNA reads TGTGCCAGCAGTTCCAGGGGGACCCTAGATACGCAGTATTTT. It codes for CASSSRGTLDTQYF.

The V gene is TRBV7-8, the J gene TRBJ2-3, with 8 bases that match TRBD2. The CDR3 is 18 residues long. Germline lookup yields CDR1 SGHVS and CDR2 FQNEAQ. The V and J ends lost 0 bases and 0 bases, in that order; junction bases with no gene match: 8. This CDR3 is CASSLAPLAVSSTDTQYF. In DNA, the CDR3 is TGTGCCAGCAGCTTAGCGCCACTAGCGGTGTCTAGCACAGATACGCAGTATTTT.

The genes are TRBV27 and TRBJ2-2; TRBD2 matches 8 bases. CDR3 size: 16 residues. The germline gives CDR1 MNHEY, CDR2 SMNVEV (reference sequence). With 5 bases clipped from V and 0 bases from J, the junction kept 5 bases outside the gene matches. In DNA, the CDR3 is TGTGCCAGCAGTCTCAGCGGGGGCGCGAACACCGGGGAGCTGTTTTTT. This codes for CASSLSGGANTGELFF.

The V and J genes are TRBV28 and TRBJ1-3; D might be TRBD1 (6 bases). With 6 bases removed from V and 5 bases from J, the gap between germline ends came to 8 bases. The CDR3 is made up of 12 amino acids. CDR1 and CDR2 (germline): MDHEN, SYDVKM. DNA of the CDR3: TGTGCCAGCAGGGACAGCCGAAACACCATATATTTT. It yields the protein CASRDSRNTIYF.

This sequence joins TRBV6-2 or TRBV6-3 and TRBJ2-7, with 10 bases fitting TRBD2. Germline CDR1 is MNHEY and CDR2 is SVGEGT. With 6 bases clipped from V and 2 bases from J, the junction kept 13 bases outside the gene matches. CDR3 length: 17 amino acids. The CDR3: CASSALLAGVPTYEQYF. DNA for the CDR3: TGTGCCAGCAGCGCCCTTCTAGCGGGGGTCCCCACCTACGAGCAGTACTTC.

This chain joins TRBV29-1 and TRBJ1-3; a possible D gene is TRBD1 (6 bases). Per the germline V gene, CDR1 is SQVTM and CDR2 is ANQGSEA. This CDR3 region has 12 residues. Trimming left V 4 bases short and J 4 bases short, with 8 bases between. The CDR3 region is CSVGTVGNTIYF. The CDR3 nucleotides read TGCAGCGTTGGGACAGTCGGAAACACCATATATTTT.

This chain connects TRBV6-5 to TRBJ1-4, with 9 bases identical to TRBD1. Germline CDR1 reads MNHEY; CDR2 reads SVGAGI. With V trimmed by 2 bases and J by 10 bases, 8 bases remained unmatched. The CDR3 has 15 residues. CDR3 sequence reads: CASSYDRGSLGKLFF. The DNA for the CDR3 is TGTGCCAGCAGTTACGACAGGGGGTCTCTTGGAAAACTGTTTTTT.

The rearrangement links TRBV11-2 to TRBJ2-2; TRBD1 matches at 10 bases. The CDR3 has 15 amino acids. Germline trimming cut 3 bases from V and 3 bases from J; bases unmatched to any gene: 1. Germline V gene data show CDR1 as SGHAT and CDR2 as FQNNGV. Here the CDR3 DNA reads TGTGCCAGCAGCTTCGGGACAGGGGACACCGGGGAGCTGTTTTTT. Translated: CASSFGTGDTGELFF.